This entry features one T cell receptor beta chain sequence. The sample belongs to a study of blood T cell repertoires in COVID-19. Turning to the study itself: The United States, Italy and Spain provided the acute and convalescent COVID-19 samples. The cDNA or gDNA used as material had been derived from T cells, B-cell-depleted T cells, or PBMCs.

Original methodology: Estimation of nucleated cell counts relied on the amplification of reference gene primers. Using immunoSEQ multiplex PCR, the repertoire was profiled, and TCRdb retains in-frame clones only, with some absent. The V and J calls and clone size were taken over from that table, and D and trimming were inferred from the DNA. Among around 210,000 clones listed, around 85% were seen once. The germline CDR1 and CDR2 sequences are SGHRS and YFSETQ. V was clipped by 4 bases and J by 4 bases, with 12 bases between them. CDR3 length equals 13 residues. In Seattle, patients joined the study during active infection and were tracked longitudinally.

The sequencing sample was made of peripheral blood. The rearrangement links TRBV5-1 to TRBJ2-7; perhaps TRBD1 as D (6 bases). This TCR derives from a man in his fifties or sixties with COVID-19, enrolled during active disease. The chain's CDR3 is CASSGPRGYEQYF. CDR3 DNA: TGCGCCAGCAGCGGTCCCAGGGGTTACGAGCAGTACTTC.